The 16 T cell receptor beta chains given below trace back to one sample, sequenced in a study of blood T cell repertoires in COVID-19. Only in-frame clones appear in the TCRdb table, and some are missing; sequencing was by immunoSEQ multiplex PCR. The table has 300,000 or so clones, 90% seen once. Material for sequencing was peripheral blood. The receptors originated from a woman aged 25 to 39 with COVID-19, enrolled during active disease.

V gene TRBV7-2 combines with J gene TRBJ1-4, with D perhaps TRBD1 (6 bases). The CDR3 loop spans 13 amino acids. The V gene's germline CDR1 is SGHTA and CDR2 FQGNSA. Trimming stripped 8 bases from V and 3 bases from J, with 10 bases between. CDR3 coding DNA: TGTGCCAGCCACAGGGCTCCTAATGAAAAACTGTTTTTT. Translating it yields CASHRAPNEKLFF.

About this clone itself: Other DNA sequences in the sample encode the same CDR3. The rearrangement uses TRBV18 and TRBJ1-1; D is unclear. The germline V and J ends were trimmed by 3 bases and 3 bases, with 8 bases remaining between them. The germline V gene has CDR1 KGHSH and CDR2 LQKENI. CDR3 size: 13 residues. DNA for the CDR3: TGTGCCAGCTCACCTACCGGGGACACTGAAGCTTTCTTT. This translates into CASSPTGDTEAFF.

There are a few counts of this clone. The V and J genes are TRBV6-5 and TRBJ2-2; maybe TRBD1 (6 bases). Trimming shortened V by 7 bases and J by 0 bases, and 9 bases separated the two germline ends. The CDR3 runs to 14 residues. The germline V gene has CDR1 MNHEY and CDR2 SVGAGI. The chain's CDR3 is CASMGTTNTGELFF. The CDR3 region has the DNA TGTGCCAGCATGGGGACAACGAACACCGGGGAGCTGTTTTTT.

The rearrangement joins TRBV28 to TRBJ2-7, with 10 positions matching TRBD2. The CDR3 loop spans 17 amino acids. The trim removed 3 bases at V and 3 bases at J, leaving 11 bases unmatched. Germline CDR1 reads MDHEN; CDR2 reads SYDVKM. The CDR3 DNA reads as TGTGCCAGCAGTTTCGGACTAGCGGTAAACCGGGGCTACGAGCAGTACTTC. This translates into CASSFGLAVNRGYEQYF.

This clone was seen a single time. This rearrangement joins TRBV24-1 to TRBJ1-2, with 9 bases aligning to TRBD1. Per germline, CDR1 KGHDR and CDR2 SFDVKD. Trimming removed 4 bases from V and 5 bases from J; junction bases left unmatched: 1. The CDR3 runs to 13 residues. The CDR3, as DNA: TGTGCCACCAGTGAGGGACAGGGATATGGCTACACCTTC. This gives the protein CATSEGQGYGYTF.

The rearrangement links TRBV5-5 to TRBJ1-5; TRBD1 matches 7 bases. In germline, CDR1 is SGHKS, CDR2 YYEKEE (reference sequence). The CDR3 runs 15 residues. The V segment lost 3 bases and the J segment 5 bases; nucleotides outside the gene matches: 8. The CDR3 DNA reads as TGTGCCAGCAGCTCCGGGACAGAGTTATATCAGCCCCAGCATTTT. The encoded protein is CASSSGTELYQPQHF.

The V call is TRBV7-2, the J call TRBJ1-6, with D unresolved. The germline V and J ends were trimmed by 1 base and 0 bases, with 7 bases remaining between them. This CDR3 contains 16 residues. Germline CDR1 reads SGHTA; CDR2 reads FQGNSA. CDR3 nucleotide sequence: TGTGCCAGCAGCTTAGTGGGGAGCTCCTATAATTCACCCCTCCACTTT. This encodes CASSLVGSSYNSPLHF.

The V and J genes are TRBV19 and TRBJ2-1; 13 bases are a match to TRBD2. V shed 1 base and J 6 bases; nucleotides not matched to a gene: 0. This CDR3 is 15 amino acids long. From germline, CDR1 is LNHDA and CDR2 SQIVND (reference sequence). The CDR3 region is CASSIGTSGSNEQFF. CDR3 nucleotides: TGTGCCAGTAGTATAGGGACTAGCGGGAGCAATGAGCAGTTCTTC.

The chain recombines TRBV9 with TRBJ1-1; 7 nucleotides line up with TRBD1. From germline, CDR1 is SGDLS and CDR2 YYNGEE. The CDR3 extends over 15 amino acids. J gave up 2 bases and V 4 bases, and 8 bases lay outside the gene matches. The CDR3 DNA reads as TGTGCCAGCAGCCCACTCGGACAGGTCAACACTGAAGCTTTCTTT. Translating gives CASSPLGQVNTEAFF.

Points on this clone: Other nucleotide sequences from this sample produce the same CDR3. This chain joins TRBV6-1 and TRBJ1-4, with 7 bases matching TRBD1. This CDR3 spans 16 amino acids. Per the germline V gene, CDR1 is MNHNS and CDR2 is SASEGT. V was clipped by 4 bases and J by 0 bases; unmatched bases: 5. CDR3 sequence (DNA): TGTGCCAGCAGTGGGAGGGACAGCGCAACTAATGAAAAACTGTTTTTT. Protein sequence: CASSGRDSATNEKLFF.

This clone is a singleton in its sample. The V call is TRBV5-6, the J call TRBJ2-2; D is perhaps TRBD1 (5 bases). V shed 2 bases and J shed 1 base, with 9 bases lying between them. CDR3 length: 15 amino acids. From germline, CDR1 is SGHDT and CDR2 YYEEEE. This CDR3 reads CASSFIQGNTGELFF. The DNA for the CDR3 is TGTGCCAGCAGCTTCATTCAGGGGAACACCGGGGAGCTGTTTTTT.

Only one count was recorded for this clone. The V and J genes are TRBV5-1 and TRBJ1-4; TRBD1 matches 10 bases. The V and J ends lost 0 bases and 8 bases, in that order; junction bases with no gene match: 4. The length of the CDR3 is 15 residues. The germline gives CDR1 SGHRS, CDR2 YFSETQ. This chain's CDR3 is CASSLGGTGEEKLFF. In DNA, the CDR3 is TGCGCCAGCAGCTTGGGAGGGACAGGGGAGGAAAAACTGTTTTTT.

A single count supports this clone. The J gene is TRBJ2-3, the V gene TRBV6-1; 9 positions match TRBD2. This CDR3 has 14 residues. Germline CDR1 MNHNS, CDR2 SASEGT. V lost 1 base to trimming and J lost 7 bases; unmatched junction nucleotides: 3. The CDR3 region is CASSEVAGDNTQYF. The CDR3 coding sequence is TGTGCCAGCAGTGAAGTAGCGGGAGATAATACGCAGTATTTT.

J is TRBJ2-1 and V is TRBV7-2, with 12 bases matching TRBD2. V trimming: 5 bases; J trimming: 5 bases; junction bases outside the gene matches: 7. Germline CDR1 SGHTA, CDR2 FQGNSA. This CDR3 has 16 amino acids. This CDR3 reads CASSVFLAGGHNEQFF. CDR3 nucleotide sequence: TGTGCCAGCAGCGTCTTCCTAGCGGGAGGGCACAATGAGCAGTTCTTC.

V is TRBV19 and J is TRBJ1-1; 7 bases fit TRBD1. The trim removed 3 bases at V and 4 bases at J, leaving 14 bases unmatched. Germline V CDR1 and CDR2: LNHDA, SQIVND (reference sequence). This CDR3 is built from 17 residues. The CDR3 reads CASSIITSDRRATEAFF. The DNA for the CDR3 is TGTGCCAGTAGTATTATTACCTCGGACAGGCGGGCCACTGAAGCTTTCTTT.

This sequence joins TRBV5-1 and TRBJ1-5; D gene unclear. The germline CDR1 and CDR2 sequences are SGHRS and YFSETQ. The CDR3 length is 13 residues. Trimming stripped 5 bases from V and 2 bases from J, with 8 bases between. The CDR3 sequence is CASSPQGNQPQHF. CDR3 nucleotides: TGCGCCAGCAGTCCGCAGGGCAATCAGCCCCAGCATTTT.